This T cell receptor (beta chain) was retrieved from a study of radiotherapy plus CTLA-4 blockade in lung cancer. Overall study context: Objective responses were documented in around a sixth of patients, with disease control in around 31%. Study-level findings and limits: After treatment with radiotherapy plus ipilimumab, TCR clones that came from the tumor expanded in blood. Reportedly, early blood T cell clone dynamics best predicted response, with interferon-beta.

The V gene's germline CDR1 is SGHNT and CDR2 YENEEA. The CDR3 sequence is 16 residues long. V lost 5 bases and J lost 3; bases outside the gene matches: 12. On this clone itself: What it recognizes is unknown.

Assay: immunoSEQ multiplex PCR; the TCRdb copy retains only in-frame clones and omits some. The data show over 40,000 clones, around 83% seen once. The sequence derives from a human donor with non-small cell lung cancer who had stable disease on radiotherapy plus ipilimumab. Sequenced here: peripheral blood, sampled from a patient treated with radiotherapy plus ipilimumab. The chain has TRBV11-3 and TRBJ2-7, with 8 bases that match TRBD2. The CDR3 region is CASSLEGGRLFYEQYF. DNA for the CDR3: TGTGCCAGCAGCCTCGAGGGCGGGAGGCTTTTCTACGAGCAGTACTTC.